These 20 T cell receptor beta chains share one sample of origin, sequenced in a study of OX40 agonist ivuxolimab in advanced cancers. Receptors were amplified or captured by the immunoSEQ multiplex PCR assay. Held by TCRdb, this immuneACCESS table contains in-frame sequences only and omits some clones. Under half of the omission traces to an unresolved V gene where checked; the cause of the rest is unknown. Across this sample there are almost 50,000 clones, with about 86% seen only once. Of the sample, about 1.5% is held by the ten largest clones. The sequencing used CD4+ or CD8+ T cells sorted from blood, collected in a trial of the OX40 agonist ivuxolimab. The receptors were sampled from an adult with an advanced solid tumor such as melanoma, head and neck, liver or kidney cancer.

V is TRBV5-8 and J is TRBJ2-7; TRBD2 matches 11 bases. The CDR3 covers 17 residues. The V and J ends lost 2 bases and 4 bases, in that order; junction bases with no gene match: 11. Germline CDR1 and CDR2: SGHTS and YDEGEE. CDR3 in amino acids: CASSFDLLGTSGYEQYF. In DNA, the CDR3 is TGTGCCAGCAGCTTCGACCTTCTAGGGACTAGCGGTTACGAGCAGTACTTC.

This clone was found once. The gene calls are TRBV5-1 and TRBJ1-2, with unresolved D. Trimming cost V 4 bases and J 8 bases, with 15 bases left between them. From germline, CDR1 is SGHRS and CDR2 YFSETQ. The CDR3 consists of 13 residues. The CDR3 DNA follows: TGCGCCAGCAGCCCTAACCGGGTGGGCGGCTACACCTTC. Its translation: CASSPNRVGGYTF.

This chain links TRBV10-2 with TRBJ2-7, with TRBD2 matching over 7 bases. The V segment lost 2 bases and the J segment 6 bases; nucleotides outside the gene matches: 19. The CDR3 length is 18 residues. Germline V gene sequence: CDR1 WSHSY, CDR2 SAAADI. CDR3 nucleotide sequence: TGCGCCAGCAGTGAGAGTAGCGGGCCCAACCAAGGATTATCCGAGCAGTACTTC. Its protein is CASSESSGPNQGLSEQYF.

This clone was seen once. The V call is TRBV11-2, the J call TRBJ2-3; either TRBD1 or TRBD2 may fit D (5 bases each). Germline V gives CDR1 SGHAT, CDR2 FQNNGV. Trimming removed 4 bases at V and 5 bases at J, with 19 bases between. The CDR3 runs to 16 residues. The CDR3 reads CASSSFRDHAGDTQYF. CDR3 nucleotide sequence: TGTGCCAGCAGCTCGTTCCGGGACCACGCTGGAGATACGCAGTATTTT.

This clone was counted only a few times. The DNA for the CDR3 is TGTGCCAGCAGCTTAGGTCGGGACAGGGCTGGCTACACCTTC. Its protein product is CASSLGRDRAGYTF. V and J are TRBV7-8 and TRBJ1-2, with TRBD1 identical over 9 bases. CDR3 length equals 14 residues. V trimming: 1 base; J trimming: 7 bases; junction bases outside the gene matches: 4. Germline lookup yields CDR1 SGHVS and CDR2 FQNEAQ.

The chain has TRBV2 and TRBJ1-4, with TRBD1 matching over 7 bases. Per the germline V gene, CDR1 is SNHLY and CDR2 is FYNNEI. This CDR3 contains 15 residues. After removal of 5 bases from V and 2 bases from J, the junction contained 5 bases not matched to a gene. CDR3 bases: TGTGCCAGCAGTCCACAGGGGATCACTAATGAAAAACTGTTTTTT. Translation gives CASSPQGITNEKLFF.

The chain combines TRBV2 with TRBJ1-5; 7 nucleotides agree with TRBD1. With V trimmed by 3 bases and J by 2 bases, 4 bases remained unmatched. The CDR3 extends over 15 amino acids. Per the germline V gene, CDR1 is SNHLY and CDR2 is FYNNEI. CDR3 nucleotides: TGTGCCAGCAGTGAGGAAGACAGGGGCAATCAGCCCCAGCATTTT. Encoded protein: CASSEEDRGNQPQHF.

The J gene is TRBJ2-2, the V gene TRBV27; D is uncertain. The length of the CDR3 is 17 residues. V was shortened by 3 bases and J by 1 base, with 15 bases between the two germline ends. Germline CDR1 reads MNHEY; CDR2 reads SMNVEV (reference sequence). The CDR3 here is CASSLWAVSVNTGELFF. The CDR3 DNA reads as TGTGCCAGCAGTTTGTGGGCGGTCAGCGTGAACACCGGGGAGCTGTTTTTT.

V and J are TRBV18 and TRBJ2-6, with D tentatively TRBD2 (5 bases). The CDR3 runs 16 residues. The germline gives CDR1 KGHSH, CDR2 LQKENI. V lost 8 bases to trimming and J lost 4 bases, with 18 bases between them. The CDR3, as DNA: TGTGCCAGCGGAGGTTCAGGCCTCTCCGGGGCCAACGTCCTGACTTTC. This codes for CASGGSGLSGANVLTF.

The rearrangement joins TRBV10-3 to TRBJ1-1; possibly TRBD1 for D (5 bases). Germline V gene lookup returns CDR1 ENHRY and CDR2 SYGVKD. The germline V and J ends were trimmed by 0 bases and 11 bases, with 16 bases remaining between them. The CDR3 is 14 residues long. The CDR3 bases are TGTGCCATCAGTGAGTCGTCGGGGGGTTTTCGGGCTTTCTTT. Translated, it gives CAISESSGGFRAFF.

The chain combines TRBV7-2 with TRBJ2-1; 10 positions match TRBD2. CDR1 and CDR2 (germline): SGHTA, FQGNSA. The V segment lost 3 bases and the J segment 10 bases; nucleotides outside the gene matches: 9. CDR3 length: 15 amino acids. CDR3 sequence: CASSLPLAGAEEQFF. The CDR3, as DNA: TGTGCCAGCAGCTTGCCCCTAGCGGGAGCGGAAGAGCAGTTCTTC.

CDR3 in amino acids: CSVPGQDTDTQYF. CDR3 nucleotides: TGCAGCGTCCCGGGACAGGACACAGATACGCAGTATTTT. The genes are TRBV29-1 and TRBJ2-3; 8 nucleotides line up with TRBD1. CDR1 is SQVTM, CDR2 ANQGSEA, per germline. CDR3 length: 13 residues. V shed 6 bases and J 2 bases; nucleotides not matched to a gene: 4.

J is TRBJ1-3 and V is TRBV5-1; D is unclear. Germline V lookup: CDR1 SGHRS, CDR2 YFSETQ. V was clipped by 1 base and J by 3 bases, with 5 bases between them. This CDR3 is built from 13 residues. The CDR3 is CASSLSGGNTIYF. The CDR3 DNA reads TGCGCCAGCAGCTTGAGCGGTGGAAACACCATATATTTT.

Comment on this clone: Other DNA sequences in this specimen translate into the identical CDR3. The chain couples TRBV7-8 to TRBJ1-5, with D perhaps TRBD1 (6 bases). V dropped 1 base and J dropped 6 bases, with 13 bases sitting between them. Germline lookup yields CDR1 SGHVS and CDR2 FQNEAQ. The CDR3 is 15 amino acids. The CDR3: CASSLGGQGSQPQHF. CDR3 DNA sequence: TGTGCCAGCAGCTTAGGGGGGCAGGGGAGTCAGCCCCAGCATTTT.

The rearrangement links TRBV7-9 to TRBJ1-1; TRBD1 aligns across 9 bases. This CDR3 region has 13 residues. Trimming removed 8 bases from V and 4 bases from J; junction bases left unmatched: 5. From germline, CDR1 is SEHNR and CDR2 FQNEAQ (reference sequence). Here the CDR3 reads CASGNRGLTEAFF. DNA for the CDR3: TGTGCCAGCGGGAACAGGGGGCTCACTGAAGCTTTCTTT.

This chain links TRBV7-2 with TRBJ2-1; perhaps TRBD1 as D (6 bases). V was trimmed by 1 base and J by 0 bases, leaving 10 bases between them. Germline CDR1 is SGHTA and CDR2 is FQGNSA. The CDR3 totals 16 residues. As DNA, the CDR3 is TGTGCCAGCAGCTTAGGACAGGTGAGCTCCTACAATGAGCAGTTCTTC. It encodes CASSLGQVSSYNEQFF.

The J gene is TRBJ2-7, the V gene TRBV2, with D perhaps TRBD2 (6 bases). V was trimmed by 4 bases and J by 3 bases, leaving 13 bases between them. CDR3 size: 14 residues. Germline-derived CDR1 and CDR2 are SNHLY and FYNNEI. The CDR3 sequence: CASSAHGGIYEQYF. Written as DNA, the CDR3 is TGTGCCAGCAGTGCCCATGGGGGGATCTACGAGCAGTACTTC.

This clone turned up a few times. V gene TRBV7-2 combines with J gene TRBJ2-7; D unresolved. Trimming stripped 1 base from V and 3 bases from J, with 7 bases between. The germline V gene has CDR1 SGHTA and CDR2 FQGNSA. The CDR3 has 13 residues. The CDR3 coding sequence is TGTGCCAGCAGCTTAGAATTCCGCTACGAGCAGTACTTC. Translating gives CASSLEFRYEQYF.

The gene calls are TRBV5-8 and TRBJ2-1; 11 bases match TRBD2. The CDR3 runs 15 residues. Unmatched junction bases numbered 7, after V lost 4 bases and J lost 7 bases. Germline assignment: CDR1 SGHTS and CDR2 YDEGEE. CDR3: CASSRLAGGNNEQFF. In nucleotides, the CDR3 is TGTGCCAGCAGCCGGCTAGCGGGAGGTAATAATGAGCAGTTCTTC.

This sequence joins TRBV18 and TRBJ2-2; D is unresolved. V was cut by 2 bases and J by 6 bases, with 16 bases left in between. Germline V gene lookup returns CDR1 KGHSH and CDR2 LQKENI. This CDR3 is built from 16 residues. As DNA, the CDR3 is TGTGCCAGCTCACCAACTGCGCCCCTCCTAGCCGGGGAGCTGTTTTTT. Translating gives CASSPTAPLLAGELFF.